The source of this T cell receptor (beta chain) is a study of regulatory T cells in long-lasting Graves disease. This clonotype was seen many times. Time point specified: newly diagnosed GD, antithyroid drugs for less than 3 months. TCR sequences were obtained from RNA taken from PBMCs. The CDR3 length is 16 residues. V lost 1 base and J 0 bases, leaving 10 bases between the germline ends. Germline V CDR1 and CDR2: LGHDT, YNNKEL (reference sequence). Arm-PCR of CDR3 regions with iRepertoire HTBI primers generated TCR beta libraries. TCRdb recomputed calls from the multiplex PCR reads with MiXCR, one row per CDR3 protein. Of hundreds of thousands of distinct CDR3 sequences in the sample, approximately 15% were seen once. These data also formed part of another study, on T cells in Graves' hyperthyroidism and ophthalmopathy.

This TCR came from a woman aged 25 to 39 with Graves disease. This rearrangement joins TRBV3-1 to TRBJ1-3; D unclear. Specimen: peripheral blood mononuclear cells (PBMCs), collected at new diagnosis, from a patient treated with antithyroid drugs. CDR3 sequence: CASSQVSPGSGNTIYF. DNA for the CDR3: TGTGCCAGCAGCCAAGTCTCGCCTGGCTCTGGAAACACCATATATTTT.